The subject of this entry is one TCR beta chain. The V end was cut by 3 bases, the J end by 8 bases, with 14 bases between. The CDR3 has 13 amino acids. Germline V gives CDR1 SGDLS, CDR2 YYNGEE. This sample was taken from a study of blood T cell repertoires in COVID-19. The overall study: Acute-phase and convalescent COVID-19 samples originated in the United States, Italy and Spain. In each case, the material was cDNA or gDNA derived from T cells, B-cell-depleted T cells, or PBMCs.

Only in-frame clones appear in the TCRdb table, and some are missing; sequencing was by immunoSEQ multiplex PCR. The sample holds under 200,000 clones, roughly 86% seen once. The clonotype was recovered from a middle-aged man with active or convalescent COVID-19. The source material was peripheral blood. The chain uses TRBV9 and TRBJ1-2; D might be TRBD1 (6 bases). The CDR3 sequence is CASSEGGQGGYTF. CDR3 DNA sequence: TGTGCCAGCAGCGAAGGGGGTCAGGGAGGCTACACCTTC.